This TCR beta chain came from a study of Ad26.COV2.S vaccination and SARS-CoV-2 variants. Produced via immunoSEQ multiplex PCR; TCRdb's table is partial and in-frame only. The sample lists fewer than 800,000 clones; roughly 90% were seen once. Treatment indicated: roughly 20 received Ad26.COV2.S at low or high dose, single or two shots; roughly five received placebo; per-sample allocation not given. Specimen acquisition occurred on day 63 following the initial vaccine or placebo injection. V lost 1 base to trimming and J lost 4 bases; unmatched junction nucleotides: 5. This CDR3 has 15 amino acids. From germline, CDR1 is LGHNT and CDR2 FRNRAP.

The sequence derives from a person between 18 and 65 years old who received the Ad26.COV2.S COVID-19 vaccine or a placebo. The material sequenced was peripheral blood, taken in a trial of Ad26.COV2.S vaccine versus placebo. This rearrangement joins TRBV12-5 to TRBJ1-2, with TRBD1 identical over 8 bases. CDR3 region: CASGLGQGRSYGYTF. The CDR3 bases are TGTGCTAGTGGTTTGGGACAGGGGAGAAGCTATGGCTACACCTTC.